This entry lists 30 T cell receptor beta chains sequenced from one sample in a study of shared clonotypes between healthy human individuals. CD45RO-negative, CCR7-selected cells formed the naive CD8 fraction, which excluded terminally differentiated effector memory CD45RA+ cells. The assay was immunoSEQ multiplex PCR, and TCRdb's table has in-frame clones only and misses some. The repertoire has fewer than 700,000 clones, approximately 95% of them found once; the top ten carry approximately 0.11%. The specimen sequenced was naive CD8+ T cells sorted from blood. All receptors derive from a woman aged 25 to 45 in good health.

The chain couples TRBV7-6 to TRBJ2-7, with unresolved D. CDR3 length: 11 residues. The V gene's germline CDR1 is SGHVS and CDR2 FNYEAQ. Trimming removed 8 bases from V and 1 base from J, with 6 bases in between. The CDR3 nucleotides read TGTGCCAGCGCTCGATCCTACGAGCAGTACTTC. The encoded protein is CASARSYEQYF. The variable domain in full, completed from reference TRBV7-6 and TRBJ2-7, reads GAGVSQSPRYKVTKRGQDVALRCDPISGHVSLYWYRQALGQGPEFLTYFNYEAQQDKSGLPNDRFSAERPEGSISTLTIQRTEQRDSAMYRCASARSYEQYFGPGTRLTVT.

The chain is built from TRBV27 and TRBJ1-1, with D perhaps TRBD1 (5 bases). Germline loops: CDR1 MNHEY, CDR2 SMNVEV (reference sequence). V lost 9 bases to trimming and J lost 5 bases, with 16 bases between them. The CDR3 contains 13 residues. The DNA for the CDR3 is TGTGCCAGTCACGCGGGGTGGGGGACTGAAGCTTTCTTT. It is translated as CASHAGWGTEAFF.

This chain uses TRBV7-9 with TRBJ2-1; no clear D. CDR1 and CDR2 (germline): SEHNR, FQNEAQ (reference sequence). V dropped 2 bases and J dropped 5 bases, with 7 bases sitting between them. This CDR3 contains 13 residues. The CDR3 here is CASSLTIDNEQFF. The CDR3 DNA reads TGTGCCAGCAGCTTAACGATTGACAATGAGCAGTTCTTC.

This chain links TRBV28 with TRBJ1-4; 7 bases match TRBD1. Germline V gives CDR1 MDHEN, CDR2 SYDVKM. V trimming: 5 bases; J trimming: 4 bases; junction bases outside the gene matches: 7. The CDR3 consists of 15 residues. The CDR3 is CASSQGTGVNEKLFF. CDR3 in DNA: TGTGCCAGCAGTCAGGGAACAGGGGTTAATGAAAAACTGTTTTTT.

This clone was recorded only once. As DNA, the CDR3 is TGTGCCACCGGCCCAGTGGGGGCGGGGACTGAAGCTTTCTTT. Amino acid sequence: CATGPVGAGTEAFF. The chain joins TRBV27 to TRBJ1-1, with D possibly being TRBD1 (6 bases). Trimming shortened V by 10 bases and J by 5 bases, and 20 bases separated the two germline ends. Germline CDR1 reads MNHEY; CDR2 reads SMNVEV (reference sequence). The CDR3 extends over 14 amino acids.

This clone was picked up one time. V usage is TRBV21-1 and J usage is TRBJ2-7. TRBV21-1 is a listed pseudogene. The CDR3 length is 14 residues. In DNA, the CDR3 is TGTGCCAGCAGCAAAGCAGGAATCTCCTACGAGCAGTACTTC. The encoded protein is CASSKAGISYEQYF.

This clone came up once. J is TRBJ2-5 and V is TRBV18, with 9 bases aligning to TRBD2. This CDR3 contains 17 residues. In germline, CDR1 is KGHSH, CDR2 LQKENI. V shed 3 bases and J 0 bases; nucleotides not matched to a gene: 8. CDR3 amino acids: CASSPPATSGDQETQYF. The CDR3 DNA is TGTGCCAGCTCACCGCCAGCGACTAGCGGAGACCAAGAGACCCAGTACTTC.

The rearrangement joins TRBV28 to TRBJ1-5; 7 bases agree with TRBD1. Germline V gene data show CDR1 as MDHEN and CDR2 as SYDVKM. CDR3 length equals 14 residues. J was trimmed by 7 bases and V by 5 bases; bases with no gene match: 8. The DNA of the CDR3 is TGTGCCAGCAGTAACACAGGGGAGGGACAGCCCCAGCATTTT. Protein product: CASSNTGEGQPQHF.

This chain connects TRBV2 to TRBJ1-3; D unclear. Germline V gives CDR1 SNHLY, CDR2 FYNNEI. Trimming stripped 1 base from V and 0 bases from J, with 13 bases between. This CDR3 is 17 amino acids long. The CDR3 bases are TGTGCCAGCAGTGAAGGGGCTGTTATAAGCTCTGGAAACACCATATATTTT. As protein: CASSEGAVISSGNTIYF.

The rearrangement links TRBV15 to TRBJ2-7, with 11 bases matching TRBD2. Germline V gene sequence: CDR1 LNHNV, CDR2 YYDKDF (reference sequence). CDR3 size: 15 residues. Trimming at V came to 4 bases and at J to 2 bases, leaving 4 bases not matched to a gene. CDR3 nucleotide sequence: TGTGCCACCAGCAAGGGACTAGCGGCTACCTACGAGCAGTACTTC. This encodes CATSKGLAATYEQYF.

The CDR3 DNA reads TGTGCCAGTAGTCCAAGCCTTACCAAGCAGCCCCAGCATTTT. Protein product: CASSPSLTKQPQHF. The chain uses TRBV19 and TRBJ1-5, with D unresolved. The CDR3 covers 14 residues. Germline CDR1 LNHDA, CDR2 SQIVND (reference sequence). Trimming stripped 5 bases from V and 7 bases from J, with 15 bases between. Filled out from reference TRBV19 and TRBJ1-5, the complete variable domain reads DGGITQSPKYLFRKEGQNVTLSCEQNLNHDAMYWYRQDPGQGLRLIYYSQIVNDFQKGDIAEGYSVSREKKESFPLTVTSAQKNPTAFYLCASSPSLTKQPQHFGDGTRLSIL.

The chain employs TRBV5-5 and TRBJ2-2; 9 bases are a match to TRBD1. CDR3 length: 17 amino acids. Germline V gene data show CDR1 as SGHKS and CDR2 as YYEKEE (reference sequence). J lost 6 bases, V lost 1 base, and 10 bases had no gene match. CDR3 DNA: TGTGCCAGCAGCTTGCCCCCGGGACAGGGTCTCGCCGGGGAGCTGTTTTTT. Protein sequence: CASSLPPGQGLAGELFF.

The gene calls are TRBV20-1 and TRBJ2-5; D unresolved. The V gene lost 6 bases and the J gene lost 5 bases, with 10 bases spanning the gap. Germline CDR1 is DFQATT and CDR2 is SNEGSKA (reference sequence). The CDR3 consists of 11 residues. CDR3 DNA: TGCAGTGCAAAACCTCAGGAGACCCAGTACTTC. It encodes CSAKPQETQYF.

The CDR3, as DNA: TGCAGCGTTCGCCCGCGGAGCGGGGGCGGAGATACGCAGTATTTT. The encoded protein is CSVRPRSGGGDTQYF. This chain uses TRBV29-1 with TRBJ2-3; 8 bases agree with TRBD2. The length of the CDR3 is 15 residues. The germline V gene encodes CDR1 SQVTM and CDR2 ANQGSEA. Unmatched junction bases numbered 12, after V lost 5 bases and J lost 5 bases.

This clone was recorded once. CDR3 region: CSAWTGSYEQYF. DNA for the CDR3: TGCAGCGCCTGGACCGGCTCCTACGAGCAGTACTTC. V and J are TRBV29-1 and TRBJ2-5; no firm D call. TRBJ2-7 matches the DNA end more closely, so the J call is doubtful. CDR1 and CDR2 (germline): SQVTM, ANQGSEA. The length of the CDR3 is 12 residues.

The chain carries TRBV18 and TRBJ2-7; possibly TRBD2 for D (5 bases). In germline, CDR1 is KGHSH, CDR2 LQKENI. This CDR3 has 14 residues. Trimming left V 3 bases short and J 3 bases short, with 12 bases between. The CDR3 bases are TGTGCCAGCTCACCCGGCGGGTTTGTCTACGAGCAGTACTTC. Protein product: CASSPGGFVYEQYF.

This chain uses TRBV7-9 with TRBJ2-7; 13 positions agree with TRBD2. The CDR3 covers 16 residues. J lost 2 bases, V lost 6 bases, and 7 bases had no gene match. CDR1 and CDR2 from the germline V gene are SEHNR and FQNEAQ (reference sequence). CDR3 bases: TGTGCCAGCAGGTCGACTAGCGGGAGGTTCCCCTACGAGCAGTACTTC. This sequence encodes CASRSTSGRFPYEQYF.

The table lists this clone with a count of one. CDR3 bases: TGTGCCAGCAGCTTGACAGGGTTGAGTCAGCCCCAGCATTTT. This encodes CASSLTGLSQPQHF. V is TRBV5-6 and J is TRBJ1-5; tentatively, D is TRBD1 (6 bases). Germline CDR1 SGHDT, CDR2 YYEEEE. The V end lost 1 base, the J end lost 6 bases, and 11 bases lay between the germline ends. This CDR3 has 14 amino acids.

V is TRBV27 and J is TRBJ2-3; 11 bases are shared with TRBD2. The CDR3 contains 16 residues. J was trimmed by 4 bases and V by 5 bases; bases with no gene match: 8. Germline assignment: CDR1 MNHEY and CDR2 SMNVEV (reference sequence). CDR3 bases: TGTGCCAGCAGTATTCTGGTAGCGGGAGGGCCAGATACGCAGTATTTT. Protein sequence: CASSILVAGGPDTQYF.

The chain has TRBV28 and TRBJ1-5; D is unresolved. V lost 6 bases to trimming and J lost 3 bases, with 6 bases between them. Germline V CDR1 and CDR2: MDHEN, SYDVKM. This CDR3 is 12 amino acids long. Here the CDR3 reads CASSPYNQPQHF. The DNA for the CDR3 is TGTGCCAGCAGCCCATACAATCAGCCCCAGCATTTT.

The J gene is TRBJ2-1, the V gene TRBV29-1; D not resolved. The germline V and J ends were trimmed by 4 bases and 0 bases, with 7 bases remaining between them. The CDR3 spans 13 residues. Germline V lookup: CDR1 SQVTM, CDR2 ANQGSEA. CDR3 residues: CSVVGLSYNEQFF. The CDR3 DNA is TGCAGCGTTGTCGGGCTCTCCTACAATGAGCAGTTCTTC.

The CDR3 DNA follows: TGTGCCAGCAGCCAAGACAGAAAACTGTTTTTT. It is translated as CASSQDRKLFF. The V gene is TRBV4-2, the J gene TRBJ1-4, with D uncertain. Germline V lookup: CDR1 LGHNA, CDR2 YNFKEQ. The germline V and J ends were trimmed by 0 bases and 10 bases, with 3 bases remaining between them. CDR3 length: 11 amino acids.

The V and J genes are TRBV28 and TRBJ2-1, with 12 bases that match TRBD2. The ends lost 5 bases at V and 8 bases at J; junction bases unmatched: 7. Germline V gene data show CDR1 as MDHEN and CDR2 as SYDVKM. The CDR3 runs 15 residues. The CDR3 nucleotides read TGTGCCAGCAGTCTGCTAGCGGGAGGGGGATATGAGCAGTTCTTC. Translating it yields CASSLLAGGGYEQFF.

This chain uses TRBV7-9 with TRBJ2-1; 16 nucleotides agree with TRBD2. The CDR3 spans 17 residues. Germline-derived CDR1 and CDR2 are SEHNR and FQNEAQ (reference sequence). Trimming cost V 4 bases and J 2 bases; bases outside gene matches: 2. CDR3 sequence reads: CASSSGTSGRAYNEQFF. Here the CDR3 DNA reads TGTGCCAGCAGCTCTGGGACTAGCGGGAGGGCCTACAATGAGCAGTTCTTC.

The V gene is TRBV6-6, the J gene TRBJ2-5; 8 bases are a match to TRBD1. The CDR3 contains 15 residues. Trimming removed 7 bases from V and 5 bases from J; junction bases left unmatched: 12. Germline values: CDR1 MNHNY, CDR2 SVGAGI (reference sequence). DNA of the CDR3: TGTGCCAGCACCGACAGGGGTCAAAGGGGGGAGACCCAGTACTTC. It translates to CASTDRGQRGETQYF.

CDR3 residues: CSVATVYEQYF. Written as DNA, the CDR3 is TGCAGCGTTGCGACGGTCTACGAGCAGTACTTC. V is TRBV29-1 and J is TRBJ2-7; D ambiguous. Germline loops: CDR1 SQVTM, CDR2 ANQGSEA. This CDR3 is built from 11 residues. V lost 4 bases and J 3 bases, leaving 7 bases between the germline ends.

The chain is built from TRBV11-2 and TRBJ2-1, with 8 bases fitting TRBD2. Looked up from germline, CDR1 is SGHAT and CDR2 is FQNNGV. CDR3 size: 18 residues. With V trimmed by 2 bases and J by 0 bases, 9 bases remained unmatched. The CDR3, as DNA: TGTGCCAGCAGCTTAATTTACGCGGGAGGACTCTCCTACAATGAGCAGTTCTTC. This codes for CASSLIYAGGLSYNEQFF.

This clone was recorded only once. The chain is built from TRBV13 and TRBJ1-1, with D hard to call. CDR1 and CDR2 (germline): PRHDT, FYEKMQ (reference sequence). This CDR3 comprises 12 residues. The V and J ends lost 3 bases and 3 bases respectively, with 5 bases between them. The CDR3 coding sequence is TGTGCCAGCAGCTTTGGGGACACTGAAGCTTTCTTT. Its protein product is CASSFGDTEAFF.

This clone is a singleton in its sample. This chain links TRBV10-3 with TRBJ2-3; tentative D call: TRBD1 (5 bases). The germline gives CDR1 ENHRY, CDR2 SYGVKD. V lost 0 bases and J 0 bases, leaving 7 bases between the germline ends. CDR3 length equals 15 residues. Here the CDR3 DNA reads TGTGCCATCAGTGAGTCGGGGCCTAGCACAGATACGCAGTATTTT. Residues: CAISESGPSTDTQYF.

This clone showed up just once. V is TRBV6-6 and J is TRBJ2-7, with 8 bases that match TRBD1. Germline CDR1 MNHNY, CDR2 SVGAGI (reference sequence). The CDR3 covers 14 residues. Trimming cost V 0 bases and J 3 bases; bases outside gene matches: 1. The CDR3 loop reads CASSYSGTGYEQYF. The CDR3 coding sequence is TGTGCCAGCAGTTACTCCGGGACAGGCTACGAGCAGTACTTC.